This T cell receptor (beta chain) was captured by sequencing in a study of regulatory T cells in long-lasting Graves disease. Study-wide background: Antithyroid drug use was under 3 months in newly diagnosed Graves' patients.

The length of the CDR3 is 12 residues. Trimming took off 7 bases at V and 8 bases at J, with 14 bases between the two ends. The germline V gene has CDR1 MDHEN and CDR2 SYDVKM. Assembly of TCR beta libraries relied on iRepertoire HTBI primers together with Arm-PCR of CDR3 regions. A single record per CDR3 protein comes from TCRdb applying MiXCR to the multiplex PCR reads. The data hold about 620,000 distinct CDR3 sequences, with approximately 15% observed a single time. Regarding time point: newly diagnosed GD, antithyroid drugs for less than 3 months. PBMCs were the source of the RNA used for TCR sequencing. Findings of the study overall: Thyroid tissue went unstudied; only peripheral blood was examined.

At least ten counts were recorded for this clonotype. Its target is not known. The same data also went into a second study, on T cells in Graves' hyperthyroidism and ophthalmopathy. As reported in that work: Lactation, pregnancy, other autoimmune disease or uncontrolled infection led to exclusion of patients. First-round RT-PCR with HTBI primers amplified the TCR CDR3 region.

The sequencing used peripheral blood mononuclear cells (PBMCs), collected at new diagnosis, from a patient treated with antithyroid drugs. This chain connects TRBV28 to TRBJ1-2, with D maybe TRBD1 (6 bases). The TCR originated in a woman aged 25-40 years with Graves disease. This chain's CDR3 is CASTRGAGGYTF. The CDR3 coding sequence is TGTGCCAGCACCCGGGGGGCAGGGGGCTACACCTTC.